The 27 T cell receptor beta chains presented below share a single source sample, sequenced in a study of blood T cell repertoires in COVID-19. The repertoire was sequenced with immunoSEQ multiplex PCR; TCRdb's copy has only in-frame clones and lacks some. The data contain 130,000 to 150,000 clones, under 90% of them singletons. The sample taken for sequencing was peripheral blood. The source of these receptors is a man between 65 and 79 years old who had recovered from COVID-19.

V is TRBV3-1 (or the pseudogene TRBV3-2) and J is TRBJ2-7, with TRBD2 matching over 10 bases. With V trimmed by 6 bases and J by 3 bases, 17 bases remained unmatched. CDR1 LGHDT and CDR2 YNNKEL come from the germline V gene (reference sequence). The CDR3 contains 18 residues. DNA of the CDR3: TGTGCCAGCAGTCTCTCCGATTGGTCCGGGACTAGCGACTACGAGCAGTACTTC. Its translation: CASSLSDWSGTSDYEQYF.

The chain joins TRBV19 to TRBJ1-2, with D tentatively TRBD1 (5 bases). Per the germline V gene, CDR1 is LNHDA and CDR2 is SQIVND (reference sequence). This CDR3 has 14 amino acids. V lost 9 bases and J lost 3, with 17 bases in between. CDR3 nucleotides: TGTGCCAGCACTGGCCCTCAGGGCGACTATGGCTACACCTTC. It is translated as CASTGPQGDYGYTF. Drawing the rest from reference TRBV19 and TRBJ1-2, the complete variable domain is DGGITQSPKYLFRKEGQNVTLSCEQNLNHDAMYWYRQDPGQGLRLIYYSQIVNDFQKGDIAEGYSVSREKKESFPLTVTSAQKNPTAFYLCASTGPQGDYGYTFGSGTRLTVV.

The rearrangement uses TRBV30 and TRBJ2-7; D not certain. The ends were cut back, 1 base at V and 1 base at J, with 5 bases in the middle. In germline, CDR1 is GTSNPN, CDR2 SVGIG (reference sequence). This CDR3 contains 12 residues. DNA for the CDR3: TGTGCCTGGAGTGCCCTTTCCTACGAGCAGTACTTC. This gives the protein CAWSALSYEQYF.

The chain carries TRBV5-5 and TRBJ2-5; 10 nucleotides align to TRBD1. The germline V gene encodes CDR1 SGHKS and CDR2 YYEKEE (reference sequence). After removal of 0 bases from V and 4 bases from J, the junction contained 6 bases not matched to a gene. The CDR3 length is 16 residues. The CDR3 loop reads CASSLEDRGGGETQYF. CDR3 DNA sequence: TGTGCCAGCAGCTTGGAGGACAGGGGGGGAGGAGAGACCCAGTACTTC.

The chain links TRBV19 to TRBJ2-7; D gene uncertain. Deletions cut 4 bases from V and 3 bases from J, with 4 bases between. Germline CDR1 reads LNHDA; CDR2 reads SQIVND (reference sequence). The CDR3 is 11 residues long. In nucleotides, the CDR3 is TGTGCCAGTAGTACCCACTACGAGCAGTACTTC. It is translated as CASSTHYEQYF.

The chain carries TRBV7-9 and TRBJ1-4; TRBD1 agrees at 7 bases. CDR1 and CDR2 from the germline V gene are SEHNR and FQNEAQ (reference sequence). CDR3 length: 16 residues. The V and J ends lost 4 bases and 6 bases, in that order; junction bases with no gene match: 11. The CDR3 here is CASSSRYGRGYEKLFF. In DNA, the CDR3 is TGTGCCAGCAGCTCCAGATATGGCAGGGGGTATGAAAAACTGTTTTTT.

V and J are TRBV5-8 and TRBJ2-1; the D is unclear. V lost 4 bases to trimming and J lost 6 bases, with 11 bases between them. Germline V lookup: CDR1 SGHTS, CDR2 YDEGEE. There are 13 residues in the CDR3. The CDR3 region has the DNA TGTGCCAGCAGCATGTACTACGGCAATGAGCAGTTCTTC. This sequence encodes CASSMYYGNEQFF.

CDR3 residues: CASSPTGQGAIGYTF. CDR3 bases: TGTGCCAGCAGTCCCACCGGACAGGGGGCGATAGGCTACACCTTC. The chain recombines TRBV28 with TRBJ1-2; 11 bases are a match to TRBD1. With 5 bases clipped from V and 8 bases from J, the junction kept 10 bases outside the gene matches. The CDR3 loop spans 15 amino acids. Germline CDR1 reads MDHEN; CDR2 reads SYDVKM.

The chain has TRBV5-1 and TRBJ2-3; 8 nucleotides align to TRBD1. Germline V gene data show CDR1 as SGHRS and CDR2 as YFSETQ. There are 15 residues in the CDR3. V lost 4 bases to trimming and J lost 2 bases; unmatched junction nucleotides: 6. CDR3 coding DNA: TGCGCCAGCAGCCTCAGGGACAGGACCACAGATACGCAGTATTTT. Protein: CASSLRDRTTDTQYF. Full variable domain (rest looked up from reference TRBV5-1 and TRBJ2-3): KAGVTQTPRYLIKTRGQQVTLSCSPISGHRSVSWYQQTPGQGLQFLFEYFSETQRNKGNFPGRFSGRQFSNSRSEMNVSTLELGDSALYLCASSLRDRTTDTQYFGPGTRLTVL.

The chain links TRBV11-3 to TRBJ2-1; TRBD2 matches 12 bases. The length of the CDR3 is 17 residues. The V segment lost 6 bases and the J segment 7 bases; nucleotides outside the gene matches: 13. The germline gives CDR1 SGHNT, CDR2 YENEEA. The CDR3 DNA follows: TGTGCCAGCAGTCCCGGTGGTCTAGCGGGAGGGCAGAATGAGCAGTTCTTC. Protein sequence: CASSPGGLAGGQNEQFF.

V gene TRBV6-6 combines with J gene TRBJ1-1; D gene uncertain. CDR3 length: 11 residues. V lost 3 bases and J lost 8, with 7 bases in between. The germline V gene has CDR1 MNHNY and CDR2 SVGAGI (reference sequence). The CDR3 DNA is TGTGCCAGCAGTTATGGAGGGGAAGCTTTCTTT. Protein sequence: CASSYGGEAFF.

There are a few counts of this clone. V is TRBV13 and J is TRBJ2-7, with 7 nucleotides matching TRBD2. The V gene end was trimmed by 0 bases and the J gene end by 2 bases; junction bases not matched to a gene: 1. From germline, CDR1 is PRHDT and CDR2 FYEKMQ (reference sequence). The CDR3 has 14 amino acids. Here the CDR3 DNA reads TGTGCCAGCAGCTTAGGAGGGAGGGCCTACGAGCAGTACTTC. Protein product: CASSLGGRAYEQYF.

This chain uses TRBV7-6 with TRBJ2-3; weak D call: TRBD2 (6 bases). The V end was cut by 5 bases, the J end by 8 bases, with 23 bases between. There are 16 residues in the CDR3. Germline lookup yields CDR1 SGHVS and CDR2 FNYEAQ. This CDR3 is CASSPSGTSPQGTQYF. In DNA form, the CDR3 reads TGTGCCAGCAGCCCATCCGGGACTTCCCCTCAGGGTACGCAGTATTTT. Drawing the rest from reference TRBV7-6 and TRBJ2-3, the complete variable domain is GAGVSQSPRYKVTKRGQDVALRCDPISGHVSLYWYRQALGQGPEFLTYFNYEAQQDKSGLPNDRFSAERPEGSISTLTIQRTEQRDSAMYRCASSPSGTSPQGTQYFGPGTRLTVL.

This chain joins TRBV29-1 and TRBJ2-7; D may be TRBD1 (6 bases). Trimming stripped 7 bases from V and 1 base from J, with 14 bases between. The CDR3 length is 13 residues. Germline V gene lookup returns CDR1 SQVTM and CDR2 ANQGSEA. The CDR3 nucleotides read TGCAGCGCCACTACAGGGATTTCCTACGAGCAGTACTTC. It encodes CSATTGISYEQYF.

The chain couples TRBV27 to TRBJ2-7, with D possibly TRBD1 on 6 matching bases. This CDR3 has 14 amino acids. Trimming stripped 3 bases from V and 0 bases from J, with 9 bases between. CDR1 MNHEY and CDR2 SMNVEV come from the germline V gene (reference sequence). CDR3 sequence reads: CASSFGQSSYEQYF. The CDR3 nucleotides are TGTGCCAGCAGTTTTGGACAGTCCTCCTACGAGCAGTACTTC.

This chain uses TRBV7-9 with TRBJ1-1; 11 bases align to TRBD1. Germline assignment: CDR1 SEHNR and CDR2 FQNEAQ (reference sequence). V gave up 1 base and J gave up 4 bases; unmatched junction bases: 2. This CDR3 is 15 amino acids long. The CDR3 sequence: CASSLEGTGGTEAFF. In nucleotides, the CDR3 is TGTGCCAGCAGCTTAGAAGGGACAGGGGGCACTGAAGCTTTCTTT. Full variable domain (remainder filled in from reference TRBV7-9 and TRBJ1-1): DTGVSQNPRHKITKRGQNVTFRCDPISEHNRLYWYRQTLGQGPEFLTYFQNEAQLEKSRLLSDRFSAERPKGSFSTLEIQRTEQGDSAMYLCASSLEGTGGTEAFFGQGTRLTVV.

Comment on this clone: A single base separates this from a much larger clone, so it may be a read error. The V and J genes are TRBV3-1 (or the pseudogene TRBV3-2) and TRBJ1-5; 8 bases align to TRBD1. Per the germline V gene, CDR1 is LGHDT and CDR2 is YNNKEL (reference sequence). This CDR3 is 13 amino acids long. V lost 4 bases, J lost 6 bases, and 2 bases stayed unmatched. The CDR3, as DNA: TGTGCCAGCAGCCGACAGGGGATTCAGCCCCAGCATTTT. Translation: CASSRQGIQPQHF.

The CDR3 sequence: CASSQARAGGPGWQFF. The CDR3 DNA reads TGTGCCAGCAGCCAAGCACGGGCGGGAGGACCTGGTTGGCAGTTCTTC. This chain connects TRBV3-1 (or the pseudogene TRBV3-2) to TRBJ2-1, with 8 positions matching TRBD2. The V gene end was trimmed by 1 base and the J gene end by 12 bases; junction bases not matched to a gene: 14. The CDR3 spans 16 residues. Germline-derived CDR1 and CDR2 are LGHDT and YNNKEL (reference sequence).

This rearrangement joins TRBV7-2 to TRBJ1-5, with 7 bases fitting TRBD1. V lost 4 bases, J lost 6 bases, and 6 bases stayed unmatched. Germline CDR1 and CDR2: SGHTA and FQGNSA. There are 14 residues in the CDR3. Written as DNA, the CDR3 is TGTGCCAGCAGCTCCCCGGGACAGACTCAGCCCCAGCATTTT. Residues: CASSSPGQTQPQHF.

This chain joins TRBV9 and TRBJ2-7; D gene uncertain. The CDR3 totals 13 residues. Between the trimmed V and J ends, which lost 0 bases and 3 bases, there was a span of 7 bases. CDR1 is SGDLS and CDR2 is YYNGEE in the germline V gene. The CDR3 loop is CASSVGDGYEQYF. The CDR3 DNA reads as TGTGCCAGCAGCGTAGGAGATGGCTACGAGCAGTACTTC.

The chain uses TRBV5-6 and TRBJ2-4, with D uncertain. Deletions cut 4 bases from V and 6 bases from J, with 23 bases between. Germline V gene lookup returns CDR1 SGHDT and CDR2 YYEEEE. The CDR3 is made up of 17 amino acids. CDR3 sequence reads: CASSPLRGTHQGNIQYF. In nucleotides, the CDR3 is TGTGCCAGCAGCCCGTTACGCGGCACACACCAAGGAAACATTCAGTACTTC.

This clone appeared a single time. This rearrangement joins TRBV30 to TRBJ2-1; weak D call: TRBD2 (7 bases). The ends were cut back, 5 bases at V and 4 bases at J, with 18 bases in the middle. CDR3 length: 15 residues. In germline, CDR1 is GTSNPN, CDR2 SVGIG (reference sequence). CDR3 protein: CAWGGGASGYNEQFF. CDR3 DNA: TGTGCCTGGGGTGGGGGGGCTAGCGGTTACAATGAGCAGTTCTTC.

The CDR3 nucleotides read TGTGCCAGCAGTTCCAGGGGCGAACAAGAGACCCAGTACTTC. Translated, it gives CASSSRGEQETQYF. The chain has TRBV6-5 and TRBJ2-5, with D tentatively TRBD1 (6 bases). This CDR3 comprises 14 residues. The V and J ends lost 4 bases and 2 bases respectively, with 11 bases between them. Germline CDR1 reads MNHEY; CDR2 reads SVGAGI.

The chain employs TRBV29-1 and TRBJ2-7; 8 bases agree with TRBD1. The germline V gene has CDR1 SQVTM and CDR2 ANQGSEA. The CDR3 length is 13 residues. Trimming removed 7 bases from V and 2 bases from J; junction bases left unmatched: 7. The CDR3 DNA reads as TGCAGCGCTCGGACAGGGTGGACCTACGAGCAGTACTTC. Translating gives CSARTGWTYEQYF.

V usage is TRBV15 and J usage is TRBJ2-3, with D perhaps TRBD1 (6 bases). Trimming removed 3 bases at V and 3 bases at J, with 13 bases between. Germline CDR1 LNHNV, CDR2 YYDKDF (reference sequence). This CDR3 contains 15 residues. The CDR3 coding sequence is TGTGCCACCAGCAGGAACAGGGTCCAGACAGATACGCAGTATTTT. Encoded protein: CATSRNRVQTDTQYF.

The chain has TRBV29-1 and TRBJ2-7; D might be TRBD1 (6 bases). Trimming removed 6 bases at V and 2 bases at J, with 17 bases between. From germline, CDR1 is SQVTM and CDR2 ANQGSEA. This CDR3 contains 14 residues. CDR3 DNA sequence: TGCAGCGTCCAACAGGGCGAGAAAGCCTACGAGCAGTACTTC. Residues: CSVQQGEKAYEQYF.

The chain joins TRBV3-1 (or the pseudogene TRBV3-2) to TRBJ1-2, with TRBD1 as a possible D gene (5 bases). This CDR3 is built from 16 residues. CDR1 and CDR2 from the germline V gene are LGHDT and YNNKEL (reference sequence). V was cut by 1 base and J by 4 bases, with 16 bases left in between. The CDR3 sequence is CASSQGGGATVYGYTF. In DNA, the CDR3 is TGTGCCAGCAGCCAAGGGGGCGGGGCGACGGTCTATGGCTACACCTTC.